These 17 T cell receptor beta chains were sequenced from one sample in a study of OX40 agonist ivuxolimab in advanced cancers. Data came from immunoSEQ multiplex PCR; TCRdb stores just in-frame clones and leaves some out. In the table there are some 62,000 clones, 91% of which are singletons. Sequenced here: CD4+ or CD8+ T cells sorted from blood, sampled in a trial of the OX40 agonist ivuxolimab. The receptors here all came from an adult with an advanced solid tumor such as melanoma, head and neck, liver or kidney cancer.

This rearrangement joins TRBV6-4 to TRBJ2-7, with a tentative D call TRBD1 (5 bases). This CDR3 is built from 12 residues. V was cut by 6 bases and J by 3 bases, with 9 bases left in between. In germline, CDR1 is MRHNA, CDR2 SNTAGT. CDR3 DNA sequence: TGTGCCAGCAGAGCTGACAGCTACGAGCAGTACTTC. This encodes CASRADSYEQYF.

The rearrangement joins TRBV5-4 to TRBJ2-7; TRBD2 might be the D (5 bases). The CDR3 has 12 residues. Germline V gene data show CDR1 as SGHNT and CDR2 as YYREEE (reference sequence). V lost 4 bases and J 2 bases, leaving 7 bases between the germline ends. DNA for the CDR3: TGTGCCAGCAGCCCGGGGACCTACGAGCAGTACTTC. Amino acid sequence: CASSPGTYEQYF. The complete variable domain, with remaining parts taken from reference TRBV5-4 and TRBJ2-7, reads ETGVTQSPTHLIKTRGQQVTLRCSSQSGHNTVSWYQQALGQGPQFIFQYYREEENGRGNFPPRFSGLQFPNYSSELNVNALELDDSALYLCASSPGTYEQYFGPGTRLTVT.

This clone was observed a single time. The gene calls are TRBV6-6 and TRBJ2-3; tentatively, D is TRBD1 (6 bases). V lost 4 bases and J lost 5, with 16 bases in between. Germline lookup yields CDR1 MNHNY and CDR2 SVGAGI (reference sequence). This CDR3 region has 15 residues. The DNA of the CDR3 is TGTGCCAGCAGTTTTTCAGGGGCGGCTGTAGATACGCAGTATTTT. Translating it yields CASSFSGAAVDTQYF.

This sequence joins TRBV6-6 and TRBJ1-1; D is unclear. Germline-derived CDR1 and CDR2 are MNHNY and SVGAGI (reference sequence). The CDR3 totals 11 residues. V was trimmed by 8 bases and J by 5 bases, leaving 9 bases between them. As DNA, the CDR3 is TGTGCCAGCGGAATTGGGACTGAAGCTTTCTTT. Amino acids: CASGIGTEAFF.

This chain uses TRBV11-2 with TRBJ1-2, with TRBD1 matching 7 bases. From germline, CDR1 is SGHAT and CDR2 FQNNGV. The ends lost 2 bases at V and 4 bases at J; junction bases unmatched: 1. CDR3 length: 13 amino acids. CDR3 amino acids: CASSLTGVYGYTF. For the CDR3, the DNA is TGTGCCAGCAGCTTAACAGGGGTCTATGGCTACACCTTC.

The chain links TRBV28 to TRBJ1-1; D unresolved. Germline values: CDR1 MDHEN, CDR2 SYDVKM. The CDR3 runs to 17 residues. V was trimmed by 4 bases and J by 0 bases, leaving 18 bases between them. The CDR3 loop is CASSSRVLRYMNTEAFF. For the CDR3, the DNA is TGTGCCAGCAGTTCCCGTGTCCTTAGGTACATGAACACTGAAGCTTTCTTT.

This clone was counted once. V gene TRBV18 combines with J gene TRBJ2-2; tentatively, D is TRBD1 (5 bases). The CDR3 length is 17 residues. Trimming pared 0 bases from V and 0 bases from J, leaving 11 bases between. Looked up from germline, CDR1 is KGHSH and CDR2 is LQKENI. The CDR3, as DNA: TGTGCCAGCTCACCACCGGTAGGGGCGACGAACACCGGGGAGCTGTTTTTT. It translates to CASSPPVGATNTGELFF.

The CDR3 nucleotides are TGTGCCAGCAGCAGGGGCCGGAACACTGAAGCTTTCTTT. Its protein product is CASSRGRNTEAFF. The gene calls are TRBV11-2 and TRBJ1-1, with D perhaps TRBD1 (5 bases). The CDR3 covers 13 residues. Germline CDR1 SGHAT, CDR2 FQNNGV. The V gene lost 5 bases and the J gene lost 1 base, with 8 bases spanning the gap.

CDR3 DNA sequence: TGTGCCAGCAGTGAAGTGGGCAGGGGGCTCGGCGAGCAGTACTTC. Protein: CASSEVGRGLGEQYF. V is TRBV2 and J is TRBJ2-7; 8 nucleotides match TRBD1. The V gene's germline CDR1 is SNHLY and CDR2 FYNNEI. After removal of 1 base from V and 6 bases from J, the junction contained 8 bases not matched to a gene. The CDR3 covers 15 residues.

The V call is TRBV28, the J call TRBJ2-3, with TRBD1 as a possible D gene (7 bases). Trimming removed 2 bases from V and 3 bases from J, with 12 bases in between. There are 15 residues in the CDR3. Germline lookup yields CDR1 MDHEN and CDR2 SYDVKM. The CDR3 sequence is CASSLKPGGTDTQYF. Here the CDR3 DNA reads TGTGCCAGCAGTTTAAAGCCAGGGGGGACAGATACGCAGTATTTT.

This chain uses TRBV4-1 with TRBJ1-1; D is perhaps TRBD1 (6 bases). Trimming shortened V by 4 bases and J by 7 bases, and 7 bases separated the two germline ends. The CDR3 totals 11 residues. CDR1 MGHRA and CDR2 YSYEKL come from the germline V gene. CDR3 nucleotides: TGCGCCAGCAGCCGCAGGGGTGAAGCTTTCTTT. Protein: CASSRRGEAFF.

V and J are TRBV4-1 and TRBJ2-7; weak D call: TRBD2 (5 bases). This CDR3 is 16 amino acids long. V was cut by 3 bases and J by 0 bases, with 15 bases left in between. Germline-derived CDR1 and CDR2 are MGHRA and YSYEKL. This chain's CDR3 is CASSQTKSGNSYEQYF. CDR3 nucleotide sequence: TGCGCCAGCAGCCAGACCAAATCCGGGAACTCCTACGAGCAGTACTTC.

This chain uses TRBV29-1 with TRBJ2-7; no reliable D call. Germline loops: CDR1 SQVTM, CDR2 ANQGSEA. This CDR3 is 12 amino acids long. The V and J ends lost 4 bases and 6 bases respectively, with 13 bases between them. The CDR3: CSVGHGKGEQYF. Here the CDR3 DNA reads TGCAGCGTTGGACATGGGAAAGGCGAGCAGTACTTC.

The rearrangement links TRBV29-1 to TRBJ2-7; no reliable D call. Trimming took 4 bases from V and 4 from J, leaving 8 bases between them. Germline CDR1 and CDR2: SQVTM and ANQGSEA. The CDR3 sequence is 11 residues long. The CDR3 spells CSVGGLYEQYF. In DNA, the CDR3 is TGCAGCGTTGGAGGCCTTTACGAGCAGTACTTC.

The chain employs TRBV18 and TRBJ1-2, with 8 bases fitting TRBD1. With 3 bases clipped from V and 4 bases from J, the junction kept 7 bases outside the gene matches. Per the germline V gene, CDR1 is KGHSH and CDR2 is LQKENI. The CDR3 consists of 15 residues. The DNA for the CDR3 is TGTGCCAGCTCACCCAGGGACAGGACCTTCTATGGCTACACCTTC. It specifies CASSPRDRTFYGYTF.

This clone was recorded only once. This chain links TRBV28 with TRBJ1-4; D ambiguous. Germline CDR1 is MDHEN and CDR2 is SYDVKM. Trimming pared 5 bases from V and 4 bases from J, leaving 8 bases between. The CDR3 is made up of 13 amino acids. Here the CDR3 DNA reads TGTGCCAGCAGTCAAGTGTTTAATGAAAAACTGTTTTTT. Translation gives CASSQVFNEKLFF.

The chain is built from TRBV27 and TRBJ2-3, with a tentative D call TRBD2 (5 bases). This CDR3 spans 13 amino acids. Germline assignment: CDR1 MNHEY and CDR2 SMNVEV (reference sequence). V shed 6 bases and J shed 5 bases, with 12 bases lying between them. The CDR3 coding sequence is TGTGCCAGCAGGGACTCGGCAGAAGATACGCAGTATTTT. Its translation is CASRDSAEDTQYF.